This TCR beta chain was sequenced in a study of spatial heterogeneity in lung cancer. General study results and limits: Intratumoral expanded alpha and beta TCR counts were found to track tumor mutation counts.

MiXCR, run by TCRdb on the 5' RACE reads, gives a single entry per CDR3 protein. The table records 20,000 to 25,000 distinct CDR3 sequences, nearly 6.5% of them present only once. Specified time point: sample taken at primary tumor resection. Looked up from germline, CDR1 is SQVTM and CDR2 is ANQGSEA. V dropped 0 bases and J dropped 6 bases, with 17 bases sitting between them. The CDR3 runs to 16 residues. This clonotype was recorded many times. The antigen remains unidentified. This rearrangement joins TRBV29-1 to TRBJ2-2, with D possibly TRBD1 on 5 matching bases. This TCR was recovered from a male donor with early-stage non-small cell lung cancer. Sequencing used lung tumor tissue, obtained at surgery. Here the CDR3 DNA reads TGCAGCGTTGAAGAGCCCAGGGTAACATCCGCCGGGGAGCTGTTTTTT. Translating gives CSVEEPRVTSAGELFF.